This T cell receptor (beta chain) appears in the sequencing data of a study of identical twins. On this clonotype itself: As yet, its antigen is unknown.

Germline CDR1 and CDR2: SGHRS and YFSETQ. The CDR3 is made up of 15 amino acids. Trimming took 4 bases from V and 5 from J; bases not matched to a gene: 8. Regarding the study as a whole: Where beta out-of-frame sequences were concerned, excess twin sharing was weaker.

TCRdb redid the calling of the 5' RACE reads with MiXCR, one entry per CDR3 protein. This table holds around 570,000 distinct CDR3 sequences, 9.6% found once. These same data were also listed under a study on yellow fever vaccine responses in identical twins. That investigation notes: Vaccine T cell responses of twins reportedly seemed partly convergent and partly personalized.

The sequenced sample consisted of PBMCs. The sequence came from a woman between 18 and 29 years old in good health. The J gene is TRBJ1-4, the V gene TRBV5-1, with 7 bases fitting TRBD1. The CDR3 here is CASSQGVPGNEKLFF. DNA for the CDR3: TGCGCCAGCAGCCAGGGGGTTCCGGGGAATGAAAAACTGTTTTTT.